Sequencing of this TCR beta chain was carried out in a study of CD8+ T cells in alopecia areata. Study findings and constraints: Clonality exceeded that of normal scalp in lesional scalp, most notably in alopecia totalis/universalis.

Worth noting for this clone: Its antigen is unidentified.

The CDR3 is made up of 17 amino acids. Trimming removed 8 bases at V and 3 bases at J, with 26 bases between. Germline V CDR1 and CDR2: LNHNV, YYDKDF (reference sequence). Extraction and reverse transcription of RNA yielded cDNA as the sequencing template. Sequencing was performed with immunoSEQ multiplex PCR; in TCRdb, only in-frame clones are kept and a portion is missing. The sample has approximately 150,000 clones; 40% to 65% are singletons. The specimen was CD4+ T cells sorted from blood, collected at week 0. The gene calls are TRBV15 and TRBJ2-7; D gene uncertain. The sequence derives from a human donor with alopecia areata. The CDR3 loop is CATGSRVGFGTDYEQYF. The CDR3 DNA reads TGTGCCACCGGATCAAGAGTAGGTTTCGGCACCGACTACGAGCAGTACTTC.